The 15 T cell receptor beta chains reported below all come from one sample, sequenced in a study of T cell repertoires in cytomegalovirus infection. In TCRdb, the reads were re-called with MiXCR into one record per CDR3 protein. The table includes a few hundred thousand distinct CDR3 sequences, under 20% detected once. Sequences were obtained from PBMCs. These receptors were taken from a human donor in good health (CMV status not recorded). Some clones in this sample may be carry-over from other donors' samples.

Ten or more counts support this clonotype. This chain joins TRBV28 and TRBJ1-2, with D unresolved. Germline CDR1 MDHEN, CDR2 SYDVKM. The CDR3 consists of 12 residues. The V and J ends lost 2 bases and 1 base respectively, with 2 bases between them. CDR3 in amino acids: CASSLINYGYTF. In nucleotides, the CDR3 is TGTGCCAGCAGTTTAATTAACTATGGCTACACCTTC.

This clonotype occurred a few times. The genes are TRBV6-2 or TRBV6-3 and TRBJ2-1; D is possibly TRBD2 (5 bases). The V gene lost 6 bases and the J gene lost 5 bases, with 11 bases spanning the gap. CDR3 length equals 13 residues. Germline V gene lookup returns CDR1 MNHEY and CDR2 SVGEGT. DNA of the CDR3: TGTGCCAGCAGGTCTTCAGCGGACAATGAGCAGTTCTTC. This sequence encodes CASRSSADNEQFF.

This clonotype was seen a handful of times. This rearrangement joins TRBV19 to TRBJ1-5; D gene uncertain. Germline loops: CDR1 LNHDA, CDR2 SQIVND (reference sequence). The CDR3 is 14 residues long. V lost 4 bases and J 7 bases, leaving 14 bases between the germline ends. The CDR3 DNA reads TGTGCCAGTAGTAGAAACAGAGGCGACCAGCCCCAGCATTTT. It specifies CASSRNRGDQPQHF.

The sample holds many counts of this clonotype. This chain connects TRBV5-1 to TRBJ2-2, with 9 bases lining up with TRBD1. Germline values: CDR1 SGHRS, CDR2 YFSETQ. The CDR3 covers 21 residues. V lost 1 base to trimming and J lost 0 bases; unmatched junction nucleotides: 16. The CDR3 DNA sequence: TGCGCCAGCAGCTTGAGCCGAAGAGGGACAGGGCCCCTCTCGAACACCGGGGAGCTGTTTTTT. Encoded protein: CASSLSRRGTGPLSNTGELFF. The full variable domain, with the rest looked up from reference TRBV5-1 and TRBJ2-2, is KAGVTQTPRYLIKTRGQQVTLSCSPISGHRSVSWYQQTPGQGLQFLFEYFSETQRNKGNFPGRFSGRQFSNSRSEMNVSTLELGDSALYLCASSLSRRGTGPLSNTGELFFGEGSRLTVL.

This clonotype has ten or more counts. The chain joins TRBV19 to TRBJ1-1; TRBD1 is a possible D gene (5 bases). V lost 8 bases and J 3 bases, leaving 13 bases between the germline ends. CDR1 is LNHDA and CDR2 is SQIVND in the germline V gene (reference sequence). The CDR3 runs 13 residues. The CDR3 reads CASDPGSDTEAFF. DNA for the CDR3: TGTGCCAGTGACCCAGGGTCGGACACTGAAGCTTTCTTT.

This clonotype showed up just a few times. The chain is built from TRBV6-6 and TRBJ1-1; 7 nucleotides line up with TRBD1. In germline, CDR1 is MNHNY, CDR2 SVGAGI (reference sequence). V lost 2 bases and J lost 4; bases outside the gene matches: 7. This CDR3 spans 15 amino acids. CDR3 nucleotides: TGTGCCAGCAGTTACCTCACTGACAGGGTCACTGAAGCTTTCTTT. Residues: CASSYLTDRVTEAFF.

This clonotype occurred many times. V and J are TRBV12-3 or TRBV12-4 and TRBJ2-7, with D possibly TRBD1 on 6 matching bases. The CDR3 consists of 16 residues. The V and J ends lost 5 bases and 0 bases respectively, with 17 bases between them. CDR3 protein: CASSSTGSVGSYEQYF. The CDR3 DNA is TGTGCCAGCAGTAGTACAGGGTCCGTTGGCTCCTACGAGCAGTACTTC.

This clonotype was recorded many times. This sequence joins TRBV24-1 and TRBJ2-3, with 9 bases that match TRBD1. CDR3 length: 18 amino acids. The V gene's germline CDR1 is KGHDR and CDR2 SFDVKD. The V and J ends lost 2 bases and 8 bases, in that order; junction bases with no gene match: 16. CDR3 DNA: TGTGCCACCAGTGATTCCGGGACAGGGAGGGCGAGTGCGGTTACGCAGTATTTT. This gives the protein CATSDSGTGRASAVTQYF.

This clonotype has only a few counts. The rearrangement uses TRBV14 and TRBJ1-6; D gene unclear. The CDR3 covers 13 residues. Germline assignment: CDR1 SGHDN and CDR2 FVKESK. V lost 0 bases to trimming and J lost 8 bases, with 5 bases between them. The DNA for the CDR3 is TGTGCCAGCAGCCAAGAGGGCCATTCACCCCTCCACTTT. This translates into CASSQEGHSPLHF.

This clonotype was observed a handful of times. This chain connects TRBV2 to TRBJ1-6; 9 bases line up with TRBD1. Germline loops: CDR1 SNHLY, CDR2 FYNNEI. Germline trimming cut 9 bases from V and 5 bases from J; bases unmatched to any gene: 2. The CDR3 is 13 amino acids. CDR3 in DNA: TGTGCCAGGAGGACAGGGGATAATTCACCCCTCCACTTT. This gives the protein CARRTGDNSPLHF. Using reference TRBV2 and TRBJ1-6 for the parts outside the CDR3, the full variable domain is EPEVTQTPSHQVTQMGQEVILRCVPISNHLYFYWYRQILGQKVEFLVSFYNNEISEKSEIFDDQFSVERPDGSNFTLKIRSTKLEDSAMYFCARRTGDNSPLHFGNGTRLTVT.

There are many counts of this clonotype. The chain combines TRBV4-2 with TRBJ2-1; 7 bases are shared with TRBD2. J gave up 4 bases and V 4 bases, and 7 bases lay outside the gene matches. CDR1 is LGHNA and CDR2 is YNFKEQ in the germline V gene. There are 15 residues in the CDR3. As DNA, the CDR3 is TGTGCCAGCAGCCGCCAGAGCGGGGTTTACAATGAGCAGTTCTTC. This sequence encodes CASSRQSGVYNEQFF.

This clonotype was observed many times. The rearrangement joins TRBV7-2 to TRBJ1-2; D may be TRBD1 (5 bases). The V gene lost 5 bases and the J gene lost 8 bases, with 18 bases spanning the gap. This CDR3 is built from 14 residues. Per germline, CDR1 SGHTA and CDR2 FQGNSA. The CDR3 protein is CASSRGGAGRGYTF. For the CDR3, the DNA is TGTGCCAGCAGCCGGGGGGGAGCAGGGCGAGGCTACACCTTC.

The sample holds many counts of this clonotype. The V call is TRBV7-2, the J call TRBJ1-2; D unresolved. The CDR3 is 13 amino acids. V was pared by 1 base and J by 2 bases, with 5 bases between. The germline V gene encodes CDR1 SGHTA and CDR2 FQGNSA. CDR3 region: CASSLVQNYGYTF. As DNA, the CDR3 is TGTGCCAGCAGCTTAGTCCAGAACTATGGCTACACCTTC. The whole variable domain, filled in from reference TRBV7-2 and TRBJ1-2, reads GAGVSQSPSNKVTEKGKDVELRCDPISGHTALYWYRQSLGQGLEFLIYFQGNSAPDKSGLPSDRFSAERTGGSVSTLTIQRTQQEDSAVYLCASSLVQNYGYTFGSGTRLTVV.

A few counts support this clonotype. The V and J genes are TRBV4-2 and TRBJ2-1; TRBD2 might be the D (5 bases). This CDR3 is 16 amino acids long. V was cut by 0 bases and J by 1 base, with 10 bases left in between. Germline CDR1 is LGHNA and CDR2 is YNFKEQ. CDR3 in amino acids: CASSQDSRVSYNEQFF. CDR3 sequence (DNA): TGTGCCAGCAGCCAAGATTCGAGGGTATCCTACAATGAGCAGTTCTTC.

In this sample, this clonotype turned up many times. The chain is built from TRBV7-2 and TRBJ2-5; D tentatively fits TRBD1 or TRBD2 (5 bases each). This CDR3 contains 13 residues. V was trimmed by 5 bases and J by 7 bases, leaving 14 bases between them. Germline V gives CDR1 SGHTA, CDR2 FQGNSA. The CDR3 sequence: CASSPLVGTTQYF. In DNA, the CDR3 is TGTGCCAGCAGCCCCCTGGTTGGGACGACCCAGTACTTC.